The sequence of this T cell receptor (beta chain) was determined in a study of blood T cells in healthy people across ages. Individuals who donated were healthy Caucasians from Russia aged roughly 6 to 100. PBMCs were isolated at a quantity of at least 7 million per sample. Total RNA, at least 5.5 micrograms per sample, came from PBMCs. Sample-barcoded 5' priming and a J-beta primer mix drove a second PCR of 7 to 11 cycles. Each CDR3 protein is one row after TCRdb ran MiXCR on the 5' RACE reads. The table records hundreds of thousands of distinct CDR3 sequences, under 25% of them present only once. Concerning this clonotype itself: Its antigen is unknown.

Findings and limits, study-wide: The study found more naive CD4+ cells and higher diversity in long-lived than aged donors.

Germline V gene lookup returns CDR1 MNHEY and CDR2 SVGAGI. CDR3 length equals 15 residues. This clonotype was sampled from a man in his 70s in good health. Material for sequencing was blood. The gene calls are TRBV6-5 and TRBJ2-5; 8 nucleotides agree with TRBD2. The closer fit of TRBJ2-7 to the DNA end suggests the J call may be wrong. Written as DNA, the CDR3 is TGTGCCAGCAGCTACACGGGGGGGGACAACTACGAGCAGTACTTC. It is translated as CASSYTGGDNYEQYF.